This TCR beta chain stems from a study of blood T cell repertoires in COVID-19. V lost 4 bases and J lost 1; bases outside the gene matches: 12. CDR3 size: 18 residues. Germline CDR1 reads LGHDT; CDR2 reads YNNKEL (reference sequence). Sequenced by immunoSEQ multiplex PCR; TCRdb stores in-frame clones only, minus some. The sample yields roughly 400,000 clones, over 75% seen once. The sequence was obtained from a man aged 25 to 45 who had recovered from COVID-19. Sequenced input: PBMCs or T cells enriched from blood (not recorded which). V gene TRBV3-1 (or the pseudogene TRBV3-2) combines with J gene TRBJ1-5; 8 nucleotides line up with TRBD1. CDR3 bases: TGTGCCAGCAGCCTAGCAGGGACAGGCGGTGGGAGCAATCAGCCCCAGCATTTT. Translation gives CASSLAGTGGGSNQPQHF.